The present TCR beta chain was sequenced within a study of shared clonotypes between healthy human individuals. Note on this clone: The antigen remains unidentified.

Germline lookup yields CDR1 SGHAT and CDR2 FQNNGV. The CDR3 is 12 residues long. Trimming removed 2 bases from V and 3 bases from J, with 5 bases in between. General study findings and limits: The small donor group covered limited genetic and exposure diversity. At large depth, rarefaction still showed sorted-subset sequencing to be incomplete.

It was across several immunoSEQ plates that each subset's genomic DNA was evenly split. Sequencing was performed with immunoSEQ multiplex PCR; in TCRdb, only in-frame clones are kept and a portion is missing. Altogether some 2.1 million clones are present, 95% being singletons, with the ten largest covering 0.13%. The TCR comes from a young man in good health. This rearrangement joins TRBV11-2 to TRBJ2-7; D ambiguous. The sequenced sample was naive CD4+ T cells sorted from blood. Regarding subset: CD45RA+ positively selected. As DNA, the CDR3 is TGTGCCAGCAGCTTATCGGTCTACGAGCAGTACTTC. Translating it yields CASSLSVYEQYF.